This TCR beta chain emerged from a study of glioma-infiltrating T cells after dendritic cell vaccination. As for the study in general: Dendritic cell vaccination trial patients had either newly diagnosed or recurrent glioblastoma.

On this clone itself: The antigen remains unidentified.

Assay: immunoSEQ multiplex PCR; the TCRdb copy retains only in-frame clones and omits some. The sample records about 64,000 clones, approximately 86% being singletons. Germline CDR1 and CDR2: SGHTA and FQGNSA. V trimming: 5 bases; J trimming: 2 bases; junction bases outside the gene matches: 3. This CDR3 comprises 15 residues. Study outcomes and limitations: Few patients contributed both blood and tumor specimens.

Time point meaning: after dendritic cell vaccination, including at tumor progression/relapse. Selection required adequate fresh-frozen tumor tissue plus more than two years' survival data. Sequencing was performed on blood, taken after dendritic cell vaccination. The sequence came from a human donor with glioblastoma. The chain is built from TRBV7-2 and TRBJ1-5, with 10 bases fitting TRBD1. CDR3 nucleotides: TGTGCCAGCAGCCCCGACAGGGGGCGCAATCAGCCCCAGCATTTT. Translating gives CASSPDRGRNQPQHF.